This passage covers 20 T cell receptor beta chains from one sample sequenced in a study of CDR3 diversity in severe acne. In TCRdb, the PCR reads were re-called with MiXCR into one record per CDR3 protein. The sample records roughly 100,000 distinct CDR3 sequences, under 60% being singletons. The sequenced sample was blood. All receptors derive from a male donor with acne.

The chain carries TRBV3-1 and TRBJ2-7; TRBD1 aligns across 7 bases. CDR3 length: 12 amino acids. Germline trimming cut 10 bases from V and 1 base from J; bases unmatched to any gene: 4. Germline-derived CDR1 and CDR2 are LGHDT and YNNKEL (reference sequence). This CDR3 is CATEGASYEQYF. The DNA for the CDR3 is TGTGCCACTGAGGGGGCATCCTACGAGCAGTACTTC.

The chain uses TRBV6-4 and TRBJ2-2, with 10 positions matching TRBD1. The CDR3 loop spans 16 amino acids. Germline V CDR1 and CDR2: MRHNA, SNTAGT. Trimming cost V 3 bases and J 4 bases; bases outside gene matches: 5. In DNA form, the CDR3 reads TGTGCCAGCAGTGAAGGGGGACAGGGGACCACCGGGGAGCTGTTTTTT. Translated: CASSEGGQGTTGELFF.

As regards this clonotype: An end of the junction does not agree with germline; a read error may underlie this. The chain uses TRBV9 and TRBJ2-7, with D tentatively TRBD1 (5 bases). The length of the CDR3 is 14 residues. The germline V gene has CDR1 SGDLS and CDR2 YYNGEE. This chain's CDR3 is CASSVGRGPYGQYF. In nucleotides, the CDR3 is TGTGCCAGCAGCGTAGGTAGGGGTCCCTACGGGCAGTACTTC.

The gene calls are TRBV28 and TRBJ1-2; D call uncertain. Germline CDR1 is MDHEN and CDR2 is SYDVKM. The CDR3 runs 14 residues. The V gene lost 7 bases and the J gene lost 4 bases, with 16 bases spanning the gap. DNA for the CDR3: TGTGCCAGCACCCCGGAAGGCTTGGGCTATGGCTACACCTTC. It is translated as CASTPEGLGYGYTF.

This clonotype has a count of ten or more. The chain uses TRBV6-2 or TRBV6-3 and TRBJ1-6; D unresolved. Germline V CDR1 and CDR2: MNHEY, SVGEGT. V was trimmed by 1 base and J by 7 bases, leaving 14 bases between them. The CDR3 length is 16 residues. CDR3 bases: TGTGCCAGCAGTTACTTGTCTGGAGAAAGGAATTCACCCCTCCACTTT. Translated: CASSYLSGERNSPLHF.

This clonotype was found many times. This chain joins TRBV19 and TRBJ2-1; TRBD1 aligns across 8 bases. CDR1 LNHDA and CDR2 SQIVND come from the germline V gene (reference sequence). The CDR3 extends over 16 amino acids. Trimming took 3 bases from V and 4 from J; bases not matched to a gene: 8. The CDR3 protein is CASSMTGEQLYNEQFF. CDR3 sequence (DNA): TGTGCCAGTAGTATGACAGGGGAGCAACTTTACAATGAGCAGTTCTTC. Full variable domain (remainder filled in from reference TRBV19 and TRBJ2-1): DGGITQSPKYLFRKEGQNVTLSCEQNLNHDAMYWYRQDPGQGLRLIYYSQIVNDFQKGDIAEGYSVSREKKESFPLTVTSAQKNPTAFYLCASSMTGEQLYNEQFFGPGTRLTVL.

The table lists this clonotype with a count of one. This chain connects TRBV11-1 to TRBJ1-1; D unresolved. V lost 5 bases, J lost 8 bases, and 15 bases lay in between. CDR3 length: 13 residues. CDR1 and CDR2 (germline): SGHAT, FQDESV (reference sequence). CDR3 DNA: TGTGCCAGCAGCCCCTCTAATGGGGTCGAAGCTTTCTTT. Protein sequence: CASSPSNGVEAFF.

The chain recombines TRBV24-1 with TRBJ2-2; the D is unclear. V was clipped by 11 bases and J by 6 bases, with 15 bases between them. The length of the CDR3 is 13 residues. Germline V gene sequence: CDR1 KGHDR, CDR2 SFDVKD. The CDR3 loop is CASSPDAAGELFF. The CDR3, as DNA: TGTGCCAGCAGCCCGGACGCCGCCGGGGAGCTGTTTTTT.

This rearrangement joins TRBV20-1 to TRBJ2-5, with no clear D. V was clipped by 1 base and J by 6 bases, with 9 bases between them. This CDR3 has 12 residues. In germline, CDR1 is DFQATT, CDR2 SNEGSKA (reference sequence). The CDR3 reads CSARGSSKTQYF. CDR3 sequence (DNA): TGCAGTGCTAGAGGGTCGAGTAAGACCCAGTACTTC.

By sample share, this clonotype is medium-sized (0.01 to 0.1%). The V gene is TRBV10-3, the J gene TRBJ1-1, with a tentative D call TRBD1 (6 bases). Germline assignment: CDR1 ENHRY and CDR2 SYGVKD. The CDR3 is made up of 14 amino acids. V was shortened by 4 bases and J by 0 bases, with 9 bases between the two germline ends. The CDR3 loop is CAISARGMNTEAFF. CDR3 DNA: TGTGCCATCAGTGCCAGGGGCATGAACACTGAAGCTTTCTTT.

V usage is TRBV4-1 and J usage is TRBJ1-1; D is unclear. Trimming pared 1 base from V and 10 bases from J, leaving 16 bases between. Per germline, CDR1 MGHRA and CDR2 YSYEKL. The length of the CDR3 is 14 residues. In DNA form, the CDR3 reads TGCGCCAGCAGCCAAGGGCGGCAGGCGGCGTCAGCTTTCTTT. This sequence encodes CASSQGRQAASAFF.

The CDR3 DNA is TGTGCCAGCAGCTTACCCGGGACTAGCGGGTTACAGACCCAGTACTTC. Its protein is CASSLPGTSGLQTQYF. The chain couples TRBV5-8 to TRBJ2-5; 12 nucleotides line up with TRBD2. The junction had 8 bases not matched to a gene; V was cut back by 2 bases and J by 6 bases. This CDR3 is 16 amino acids long. Germline assignment: CDR1 SGHTS and CDR2 YDEGEE. Full variable domain (rest looked up from reference TRBV5-8 and TRBJ2-5): EAGVTQSPTHLIKTRGQQATLRCSPISGHTSVYWYQQALGLGLQFLLWYDEGEERNRGNFPPRFSGRQFPNYSSELNVNALELEDSALYLCASSLPGTSGLQTQYFGPGTRLLVL.

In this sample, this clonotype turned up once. CDR3 bases: TGTGCCAGCACCCTTTTCGCCCTGGACAGGTCGCTCCATTCACCCCTCCACTTT. Translation: CASTLFALDRSLHSPLHF. The V gene is TRBV5-4, the J gene TRBJ1-6; the match to TRBD1 covers 7 bases. This CDR3 contains 18 residues. After removal of 6 bases from V and 8 bases from J, the junction contained 20 bases not matched to a gene. In germline, CDR1 is SGHNT, CDR2 YYREEE (reference sequence). Combining the CDR3 with reference TRBV5-4 and TRBJ1-6 gives the whole variable domain ETGVTQSPTHLIKTRGQQVTLRCSSQSGHNTVSWYQQALGQGPQFIFQYYREEENGRGNFPPRFSGLQFPNYSSELNVNALELDDSALYLCASTLFALDRSLHSPLHFGNGTRLTVT.

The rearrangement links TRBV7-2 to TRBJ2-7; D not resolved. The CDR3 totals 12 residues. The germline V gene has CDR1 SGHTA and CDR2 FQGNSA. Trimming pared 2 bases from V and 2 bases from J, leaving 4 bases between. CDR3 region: CASSLSPYEQYF. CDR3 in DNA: TGTGCCAGCAGCTTATCGCCCTACGAGCAGTACTTC.

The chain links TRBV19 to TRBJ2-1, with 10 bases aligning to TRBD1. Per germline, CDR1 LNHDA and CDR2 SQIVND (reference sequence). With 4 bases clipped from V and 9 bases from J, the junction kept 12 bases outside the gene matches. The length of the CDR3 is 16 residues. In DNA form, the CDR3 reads TGTGCCAGTAGTACTGATAGACAGGGGGCTTGCGGTGAGCAGTTCTTC. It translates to CASSTDRQGACGEQFF.

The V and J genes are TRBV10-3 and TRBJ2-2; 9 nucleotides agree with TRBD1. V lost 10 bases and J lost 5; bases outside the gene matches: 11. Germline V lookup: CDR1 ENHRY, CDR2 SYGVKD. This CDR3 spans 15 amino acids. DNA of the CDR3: TGTGCCAGCAGCCAGGGACAGGGTTGGACCGGGGAGCTGTTTTTT. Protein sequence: CASSQGQGWTGELFF.

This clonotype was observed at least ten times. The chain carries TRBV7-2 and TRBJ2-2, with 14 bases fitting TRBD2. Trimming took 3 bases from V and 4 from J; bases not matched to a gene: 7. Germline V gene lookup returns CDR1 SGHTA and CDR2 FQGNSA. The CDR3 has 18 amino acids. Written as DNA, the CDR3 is TGTGCCAGCAGCTTCCGACTAGCGGGAGGGCCGGGCACCGGGGAGCTGTTTTTT. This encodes CASSFRLAGGPGTGELFF.

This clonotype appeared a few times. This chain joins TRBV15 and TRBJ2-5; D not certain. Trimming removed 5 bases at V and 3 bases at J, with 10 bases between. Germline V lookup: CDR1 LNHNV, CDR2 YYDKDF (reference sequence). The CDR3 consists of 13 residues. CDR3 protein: CATSGTAKETQYF. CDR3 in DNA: TGTGCCACCAGCGGTACAGCTAAAGAGACCCAGTACTTC.

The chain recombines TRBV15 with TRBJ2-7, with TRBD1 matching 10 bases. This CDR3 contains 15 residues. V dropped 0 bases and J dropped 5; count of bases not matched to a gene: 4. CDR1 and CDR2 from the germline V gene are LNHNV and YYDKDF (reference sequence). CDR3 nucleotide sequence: TGTGCCACCAGCAGAGATCGACAGGGGGCCCACGAGCAGTACTTC. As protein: CATSRDRQGAHEQYF.

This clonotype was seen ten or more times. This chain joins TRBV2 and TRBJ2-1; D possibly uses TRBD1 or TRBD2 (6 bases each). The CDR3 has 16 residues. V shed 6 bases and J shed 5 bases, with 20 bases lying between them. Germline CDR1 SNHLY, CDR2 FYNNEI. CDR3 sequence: CASRLEGRRGDNEQFF. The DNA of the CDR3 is TGTGCCAGCAGGTTAGAAGGAAGGAGGGGGGACAATGAGCAGTTCTTC.